The 30 T cell receptor beta chains below all came from one sample that was sequenced in a study of blood T cell repertoires in COVID-19. Data came from immunoSEQ multiplex PCR; TCRdb stores just in-frame clones and leaves some out. The sample gives nearly 110,000 clones, around 89% of which show up once; 5.5% to 8% is in the top ten. The source material was peripheral blood. These receptors all stem from a middle-aged man with active or convalescent COVID-19.

This clone was recorded a few times. The genes are TRBV30 and TRBJ1-6; D uncertain. The CDR3 runs to 14 residues. V lost 5 bases to trimming and J lost 6 bases, with 14 bases between them. Germline V gives CDR1 GTSNPN, CDR2 SVGIG (reference sequence). CDR3 region: CAWGPLSSNSPLHF. CDR3 DNA sequence: TGTGCCTGGGGCCCTCTGAGTTCTAATTCACCCCTCCACTTT.

V usage is TRBV9 and J usage is TRBJ2-7, with TRBD1 identical over 9 bases. Trimming took 0 bases from V and 2 from J; bases not matched to a gene: 0. The germline V gene encodes CDR1 SGDLS and CDR2 YYNGEE. The CDR3 extends over 14 amino acids. The DNA of the CDR3 is TGTGCCAGCAGCGTAGGACAGGGGGCCTACGAGCAGTACTTC. It translates to CASSVGQGAYEQYF.

This chain uses TRBV4-1 with TRBJ2-7, with a possible D match to TRBD2 (5 bases). The V gene's germline CDR1 is MGHRA and CDR2 YSYEKL. This CDR3 has 15 amino acids. Trimming cost V 3 bases and J 4 bases, with 16 bases left between them. The DNA for the CDR3 is TGCGCCAGCAGCCAGCCGGTGGGGTCGGGGTACGAGCAGTACTTC. Translated, it gives CASSQPVGSGYEQYF.

V usage is TRBV4-1 and J usage is TRBJ2-5, with 8 bases identical to TRBD1. The CDR3 consists of 16 residues. With 3 bases clipped from V and 4 bases from J, the junction kept 10 bases outside the gene matches. Germline values: CDR1 MGHRA, CDR2 YSYEKL. CDR3 bases: TGCGCCAGCAGCCACGGACAGGGCCGATCAGGAGAGACCCAGTACTTC. Encoded protein: CASSHGQGRSGETQYF.

V and J are TRBV7-9 and TRBJ2-1, with a weak D call TRBD2 (6 bases). Germline assignment: CDR1 SEHNR and CDR2 FQNEAQ (reference sequence). The V and J ends lost 6 bases and 7 bases respectively, with 10 bases between them. CDR3 length: 12 residues. The chain's CDR3 is CASSRGLNEQFF. CDR3 DNA: TGTGCCAGCAGTCGGGGGTTGAATGAGCAGTTCTTC.

The V and J genes are TRBV2 and TRBJ1-5; 8 nucleotides align to TRBD1. J lost 6 bases, V lost 6 bases, and 4 bases had no gene match. The CDR3 sequence is 13 residues long. Germline V gene data show CDR1 as SNHLY and CDR2 as FYNNEI. In nucleotides, the CDR3 is TGTGCCAGCAGCCTACAGGGGGTTCAGCCCCAGCATTTT. Translation: CASSLQGVQPQHF. The variable domain in full, with the rest retrieved from reference TRBV2 and TRBJ1-5, is EPEVTQTPSHQVTQMGQEVILRCVPISNHLYFYWYRQILGQKVEFLVSFYNNEISEKSEIFDDQFSVERPDGSNFTLKIRSTKLEDSAMYFCASSLQGVQPQHFGDGTRLSIL.

CDR3 nucleotides: TGCAGCGTTGTTGTAACTGGAAACACCATATATTTT. Encoded protein: CSVVVTGNTIYF. The V call is TRBV29-1, the J call TRBJ1-3; D is unclear. Germline CDR1 SQVTM, CDR2 ANQGSEA. Between the trimmed V and J ends, which lost 4 bases and 2 bases, there was a span of 6 bases. This CDR3 is 12 amino acids long.

The chain carries TRBV5-1 and TRBJ2-7, with 9 bases identical to TRBD1. Per germline, CDR1 SGHRS and CDR2 YFSETQ. This CDR3 contains 15 residues. With V trimmed by 1 base and J by 4 bases, 6 bases remained unmatched. CDR3 protein: CASSLTPGQGYEQYF. CDR3 in DNA: TGCGCCAGCAGCTTGACTCCGGGACAGGGTTACGAGCAGTACTTC.

This chain uses TRBV9 with TRBJ2-2; 7 positions match TRBD2. Germline loops: CDR1 SGDLS, CDR2 YYNGEE. The CDR3 is made up of 17 amino acids. V shed 4 bases, J shed 3 bases, and the junction held 12 bases outside the gene matches. In DNA, the CDR3 is TGTGCCAGCAGCACCCCTCTCGGGAGGTTGGACACCGGGGAGCTGTTTTTT. Translated, it gives CASSTPLGRLDTGELFF.

The genes are TRBV5-1 and TRBJ2-3; D gene uncertain. CDR1 is SGHRS, CDR2 YFSETQ, per germline. The CDR3 sequence is 15 residues long. The ends were cut back, 5 bases at V and 2 bases at J, with 15 bases in the middle. CDR3 residues: CASRNGERDTDTQYF. CDR3 nucleotide sequence: TGCGCCAGCAGAAATGGAGAGCGCGACACAGATACGCAGTATTTT.

The chain employs TRBV10-1 and TRBJ1-6, with TRBD1 matching 8 bases. V was pared by 2 bases and J by 3 bases, with 3 bases of the junction left unmatched. The CDR3 loop spans 16 amino acids. CDR1 is WNHNN, CDR2 SYGVQD, per germline (reference sequence). The CDR3 bases are TGCGCCAGCAGTGAGCCAGGACAGGGCTATAATTCACCCCTCCACTTT. It codes for CASSEPGQGYNSPLHF.

This chain connects TRBV9 to TRBJ2-3; TRBD2 matches at 8 bases. The CDR3 runs 14 residues. CDR1 SGDLS and CDR2 YYNGEE come from the germline V gene. Trimming removed 0 bases from V and 3 bases from J; junction bases left unmatched: 0. The CDR3 loop is CASSVGLATDTQYF. CDR3 bases: TGTGCCAGCAGCGTAGGACTAGCGACAGATACGCAGTATTTT.

A single count supports this clone. The chain employs TRBV19 and TRBJ2-7; tentative D call: TRBD2 (6 bases). This CDR3 spans 13 amino acids. V was shortened by 3 bases and J by 5 bases, with 11 bases between the two germline ends. CDR1 LNHDA and CDR2 SQIVND come from the germline V gene (reference sequence). The CDR3 DNA sequence: TGTGCCAGTAGTATTTGGGGGGTCCACGAGCAGTACTTC. This translates into CASSIWGVHEQYF.

This clone occurred once. The chain has TRBV30 and TRBJ2-7; 7 nucleotides match TRBD2. The ends lost 4 bases at V and 2 bases at J; junction bases unmatched: 5. This CDR3 is 13 amino acids long. Germline V gene sequence: CDR1 GTSNPN, CDR2 SVGIG (reference sequence). CDR3 nucleotide sequence: TGTGCCTGGAAGAGGACTAGTGCCTACGAGCAGTACTTC. Protein: CAWKRTSAYEQYF.

CDR3 loop: CASSAWGVLSGYTF. The CDR3 DNA reads TGTGCCAGCAGTGCGTGGGGGGTCCTATCAGGCTACACCTTC. J is TRBJ1-2 and V is TRBV7-2; D might be TRBD1 (5 bases). CDR1 is SGHTA and CDR2 is FQGNSA in the germline V gene. The V end lost 6 bases, the J end lost 8 bases, and 19 bases lay between the germline ends. The CDR3 loop spans 14 amino acids.

This rearrangement joins TRBV2 to TRBJ2-1; no firm D call. Germline V lookup: CDR1 SNHLY, CDR2 FYNNEI. The CDR3 covers 13 residues. V gave up 4 bases and J gave up 4 bases, with 8 bases separating them. CDR3 loop: CASSAILYNEQFF. CDR3 DNA sequence: TGTGCCAGCAGTGCGATACTGTACAATGAGCAGTTCTTC.

The chain links TRBV5-6 to TRBJ2-7; TRBD1 aligns across 9 bases. The germline CDR1 and CDR2 sequences are SGHDT and YYEEEE. The CDR3 sequence is 14 residues long. Trimming took 4 bases from V and 2 from J; bases not matched to a gene: 4. This chain's CDR3 is CASSRDREAYEQYF. CDR3 bases: TGTGCCAGCAGCCGGGACAGGGAAGCCTACGAGCAGTACTTC.

This chain's CDR3 is CASSLAVVNYGYTF. The DNA of the CDR3 is TGTGCCAGCAGCTTAGCGGTAGTCAACTATGGCTACACCTTC. The V and J genes are TRBV11-2 and TRBJ1-2; no clear D gene. Trimming took 1 base from V and 2 from J, leaving 8 bases between them. The CDR3 contains 14 residues. Germline lookup yields CDR1 SGHAT and CDR2 FQNNGV.

V and J are TRBV6-6 and TRBJ1-2; D perhaps matches TRBD1 (6 bases). This CDR3 is 14 amino acids long. CDR1 and CDR2 (germline): MNHNY, SVGAGI (reference sequence). V lost 5 bases to trimming and J lost 4 bases, with 14 bases between them. The CDR3 spells CASSKPGTIYGYTF. CDR3 nucleotides: TGTGCCAGCAGTAAGCCCGGGACAATCTATGGCTACACCTTC.

The CDR3 spells CASSLGTANTGELFF. The CDR3 region has the DNA TGTGCCAGCAGCTTAGGGACAGCGAACACCGGGGAGCTGTTTTTT. The V call is TRBV7-8, the J call TRBJ2-2; a weak D match, TRBD1 (6 bases). This CDR3 has 15 amino acids. V was trimmed by 1 base and J by 0 bases, leaving 6 bases between them. Per germline, CDR1 SGHVS and CDR2 FQNEAQ.

The rearrangement joins TRBV24-1 to TRBJ2-7; TRBD2 agrees at 10 bases. Germline V gene data show CDR1 as KGHDR and CDR2 as SFDVKD. The CDR3 covers 14 residues. The junction had 9 bases not matched to a gene; V was cut back by 12 bases and J by 2 bases. The CDR3 sequence: CAVPGTSVTYEQYF. The CDR3 region has the DNA TGTGCCGTACCAGGGACTAGCGTAACCTACGAGCAGTACTTC.

This chain connects TRBV19 to TRBJ2-1, with D possibly being TRBD2 (6 bases). V shed 9 bases and J shed 6 bases, with 24 bases lying between them. The CDR3 consists of 16 residues. The germline CDR1 and CDR2 sequences are LNHDA and SQIVND (reference sequence). The CDR3 DNA reads as TGTGCCAGCGACAATGGGGACTTAACCGGGTTCAATGAGCAGTTCTTC. It encodes CASDNGDLTGFNEQFF.

The chain recombines TRBV6-5 with TRBJ2-3; 7 nucleotides match TRBD1. The CDR3 consists of 14 residues. The ends lost 6 bases at V and 6 bases at J; junction bases unmatched: 9. Germline V lookup: CDR1 MNHEY, CDR2 SVGAGI. CDR3 amino acids: CASRRDRDPDTQYF. DNA for the CDR3: TGTGCCAGCAGACGCGACAGGGACCCGGATACGCAGTATTTT.

The chain is built from TRBV5-1 and TRBJ2-1, with 15 bases lining up with TRBD2. CDR1 and CDR2 (germline): SGHRS, YFSETQ. The CDR3 covers 16 residues. The ends lost 4 bases at V and 5 bases at J; junction bases unmatched: 4. The CDR3 DNA follows: TGCGCCAGCAGCCCCGGACTAGCGGGAGGGCACAATGAGCAGTTCTTC. Its protein product is CASSPGLAGGHNEQFF.

The V call is TRBV11-2, the J call TRBJ1-1, with D uncertain. The CDR3 runs 14 residues. CDR1 and CDR2 from the germline V gene are SGHAT and FQNNGV. Trimming took off 0 bases at V and 8 bases at J, with 13 bases between the two ends. CDR3 coding DNA: TGTGCCAGCAGCTTAGATTATGCGGGCGGGGAAGCTTTCTTT. It is translated as CASSLDYAGGEAFF. Complete variable domain (other parts from reference TRBV11-2 and TRBJ1-1): EAGVAQSPRYKIIEKRQSVAFWCNPISGHATLYWYQQILGQGPKLLIQFQNNGVVDDSQLPKDRFSAERLKGVDSTLKIQPAKLEDSAVYLCASSLDYAGGEAFFGQGTRLTVV.

The chain carries TRBV30 and TRBJ1-5; 7 nucleotides line up with TRBD1. This CDR3 spans 13 amino acids. The germline gives CDR1 GTSNPN, CDR2 SVGIG (reference sequence). Trimming cost V 2 bases and J 5 bases; bases outside gene matches: 3. The chain's CDR3 is CAWSSQGDQPQHF. The CDR3 nucleotides read TGTGCCTGGAGTTCCCAGGGGGATCAGCCCCAGCATTTT.

The chain employs TRBV5-1 and TRBJ2-3, with 15 bases that match TRBD2. The V segment lost 5 bases and the J segment 4 bases; nucleotides outside the gene matches: 11. The CDR3 has 18 amino acids. Germline V gene data show CDR1 as SGHRS and CDR2 as YFSETQ. The chain's CDR3 is CASSHGLAGGPPADTQYF. The CDR3 DNA follows: TGCGCCAGCAGTCACGGACTAGCGGGAGGGCCCCCCGCAGATACGCAGTATTTT.

The chain joins TRBV28 to TRBJ1-4; tentatively, D is TRBD1 (6 bases). V was trimmed by 4 bases and J by 8 bases, leaving 11 bases between them. This CDR3 region has 13 residues. CDR1 is MDHEN and CDR2 is SYDVKM in the germline V gene. The CDR3 reads CASSSRTAEKLFF. The CDR3 nucleotides read TGTGCCAGCAGTTCTAGGACAGCCGAAAAACTGTTTTTT.

V and J are TRBV6-4 and TRBJ2-1; 13 nucleotides agree with TRBD2. V was pared by 6 bases and J by 4 bases, with 3 bases of the junction left unmatched. CDR3 length: 15 residues. In germline, CDR1 is MRHNA, CDR2 SNTAGT. In DNA form, the CDR3 reads TGTGCCAGCAGCGGGACTAGCGGGGATTACAATGAGCAGTTCTTC. Residues: CASSGTSGDYNEQFF.

The chain couples TRBV7-2 to TRBJ1-1, with TRBD1 matching over 9 bases. Germline trimming cut 2 bases from V and 11 bases from J; bases unmatched to any gene: 9. CDR1 and CDR2 from the germline V gene are SGHTA and FQGNSA. The CDR3 is made up of 14 amino acids. The CDR3 sequence is CASSLMGGQGSAFF. The CDR3 nucleotides are TGTGCCAGCAGCTTAATGGGGGGACAGGGATCGGCTTTCTTT. Combining the CDR3 with reference TRBV7-2 and TRBJ1-1 gives the whole variable domain GAGVSQSPSNKVTEKGKDVELRCDPISGHTALYWYRQSLGQGLEFLIYFQGNSAPDKSGLPSDRFSAERTGGSVSTLTIQRTQQEDSAVYLCASSLMGGQGSAFFGQGTRLTVV.